This T cell receptor beta chain was sequenced during a study of cytomegalovirus exposure and HLA in healthy donors. In the case of this clone: Its antigen is not identified.

Study-level points and caveats: It was approximately 170 TCR beta chains that were listed as cytomegalovirus-associated. One cluster of highly shared sequence variants probably arose as a sequencing artifact. A later analysis showed TCR association rates differing by HLA locus, peaking at DRB1 and lowest at HLA-C. HLA allele associations emerged for roughly 17,000 TCR beta sequences in a later analysis, at 0.05 false discovery rate.

The PCR employed 60 Vbeta primers together with 13 Jbeta primers. Produced via immunoSEQ multiplex PCR; TCRdb's table is partial and in-frame only. The repertoire includes more than 95,000 clones, around four fifths of them detected once, and under 13% sits in the top ten. From germline, CDR1 is MNHEY and CDR2 SVGAGI. The CDR3 contains 14 residues. V lost 0 bases, J lost 0 bases, and 6 bases lay in between. This receptor was obtained from a man aged 30-40 years in good health and CMV-seropositive. The chain has TRBV6-5 and TRBJ2-7; D not certain. Sequencing was carried out using PBMCs. The CDR3 loop reads CASSYSGSSYEQYF. The CDR3 DNA reads TGTGCCAGCAGTTACTCTGGCAGCTCCTACGAGCAGTACTTC.